One TCR beta chain is described in this entry. Germline CDR1 and CDR2: KGHSH and LQKENI. CDR3 size: 14 residues. V was pared by 3 bases and J by 6 bases, with 15 bases between. Seattle patients were enrolled while actively infected and followed longitudinally. The data stem from a study of blood T cell repertoires in COVID-19. Sequencing used immunoSEQ multiplex PCR; TCRdb keeps in-frame clones, though not all of them. Among roughly 170,000 clones, around nine tenths were seen once, and the ten largest hold around 13%. This sequence originates from a woman between 65 and 79 years old with COVID-19, enrolled during active disease. This rearrangement joins TRBV18 to TRBJ2-7; maybe TRBD1 (5 bases). Sequenced input: peripheral blood. This CDR3 reads CASSPNSRVGEQYF. CDR3 bases: TGTGCCAGCTCACCGAATTCCAGGGTTGGCGAGCAGTACTTC.